This T cell receptor beta chain stems from a study of human T cells and chemical hapten exposure. For the study at large: The variation in per-sample TCR yields arose mainly from small differences in pooled library volumes.

Time point reported: patch test 1, 2 weeks after DPC sensitization. Documented treatment: therapeutic diphenylcyclopropenone sensitization with weekly scalp DPC. One entry per CDR3 protein results from TCRdb running MiXCR on the RACE reads. The sample holds nearly 80,000 distinct CDR3 sequences; 10% to 13% are singletons and the top ten take under 1.5%. V lost 7 bases and J lost 4; bases outside the gene matches: 7. This CDR3 spans 14 amino acids. Sequencing was performed on whole blood, taken in connection with sensitization to the hapten diphenylcyclopropenone (DPC). The TCR was taken from a woman aged 45-59 years with alopecia areata. Some clones in this sample may be carry-over from other donors' samples. The genes are TRBV12-3 or TRBV12-4 and TRBJ1-2; 9 bases fit TRBD1. CDR3 nucleotides: TGTGCCAGCAAAAACAGGGGGCGCGTCTATGGCTACACCTTC. Translated: CASKNRGRVYGYTF.